The 3 T cell receptor beta chains below all came from one sample that was sequenced in a study of blood T cell repertoires in COVID-19. TCRdb keeps only in-frame clones here, not all; method: immunoSEQ multiplex PCR. The sample yields some 290,000 clones, approximately 89% seen once. Material for sequencing was peripheral blood. These receptors came from a young woman with COVID-19, enrolled during active disease.

This chain connects TRBV6-4 to TRBJ1-1, with D possibly TRBD1 on 6 matching bases. Germline values: CDR1 MRHNA, CDR2 SNTAGT. Deletions cut 0 bases from V and 5 bases from J, with 7 bases between. The CDR3 contains 13 residues. As DNA, the CDR3 is TGTGCCAGCAGTGACTCCGGACAGACTGAAGCTTTCTTT. This translates into CASSDSGQTEAFF.

The chain is built from TRBV2 and TRBJ2-3; tentatively, D is TRBD1 (6 bases). Germline CDR1 is SNHLY and CDR2 is FYNNEI. The CDR3 sequence is 16 residues long. Trimming pared 6 bases from V and 0 bases from J, leaving 16 bases between. The CDR3 region is CASSIQTGRSTDTQYF. The CDR3 region has the DNA TGTGCCAGCAGCATACAGACAGGACGTAGCACAGATACGCAGTATTTT.

The chain employs TRBV6-5 and TRBJ2-7; possibly TRBD2 for D (5 bases). CDR3 size: 11 residues. Deletions cut 8 bases from V and 6 bases from J, with 11 bases between. Germline CDR1 is MNHEY and CDR2 is SVGAGI. The CDR3 DNA reads TGTGCCAGCTCTTCAAGCGGCGAGCAGTACTTC. It codes for CASSSSGEQYF.